The rows below give T cell receptor beta chains drawn from one sample of a study of CD8 T cell repertoires and HIV-1 epitope variants. These TCRs are of unknown antigen specificity. Generated by immunoSEQ multiplex PCR, the TCRdb table keeps only in-frame clones and is missing some. Among 2,500 to 3,000 clones listed, around 68% were seen once. The sequenced material came from cultured CD8+ T cells derived from PBMCs. These receptors all come from a male donor with HIV. The CDR3 runs from the conserved cysteine through the conserved F or W. The order of the fields is clone size, V gene, J gene, CDR3 protein. The size field is filled for only some rows; it gives once, few, many or a size class.

clone_size: once
v_call: TRBV19
j_call: TRBJ2-2
cdr3_aa: CASSIETGGNTGELFF

clone_size: -
v_call: TRBV27
j_call: TRBJ1-2
cdr3_aa: CASSLLTGSGYTF

clone_size: -
v_call: TRBV9
j_call: TRBJ1-1
cdr3_aa: CASSPQGTEAFF

clone_size: -
v_call: TRBV19
j_call: TRBJ1-5
cdr3_aa: CASSIGNQPQHF

clone_size: -
v_call: TRBV11-2
j_call: TRBJ2-3
cdr3_aa: CASSTSGVYTQYF

clone_size: -
v_call: TRBV9
j_call: TRBJ1-3
cdr3_aa: CASSPGQVSGNTIYF

clone_size: -
v_call: TRBV7-9
j_call: TRBJ2-2
cdr3_aa: CASSTGSNTGELFF

clone_size: few
v_call: TRBV6-5
j_call: TRBJ1-3
cdr3_aa: CASTPGDNTIYF

clone_size: few
v_call: TRBV7-3
j_call: TRBJ2-7
cdr3_aa: CASSEGPSYEQYF

clone_size: -
v_call: TRBV19
j_call: TRBJ2-5
cdr3_aa: CASSGTGATETQYF

clone_size: -
v_call: TRBV4-2
j_call: TRBJ1-1
cdr3_aa: CASSQAHGGPEAFF

clone_size: once
v_call: TRBV7-7
j_call: TRBJ2-1
cdr3_aa: CAVRDRGSSYNEQFF